The T cell receptor beta chain under discussion was sequenced for a study of blood T cell repertoires in COVID-19 (dated by TCRdb to the early 2020s). Concerning the study at large: Samples from collaborators originated in the United States, Italy and Spain and spanned both the acute and convalescent phases of COVID-19. The sample metadata nearly always contained a de-identified subject ID, COVID-19 status, age in years and sex. The repertoires were released in a freely available public database meant as a resource for research on the immune response to SARS-CoV-2. The samples were drawn from the first 160 participants of the ongoing ImmuneRACE study and from 950 to 1,500 subjects provided by 6 global collaborators. The material from the prospective study consisted of cDNA or gDNA derived from T cells, B-cell-depleted T cells, or PBMCs. HLA class I and class II types, where available, came from metadata supplied by the sample provider rather than from assay-based typing. The dataset comprised deeply sampled blood TCRbeta repertoires from subjects exposed to, actively infected with, or recovered from COVID-19.

V ends up 4 bases short and J 1 base short, with an unmatched junction base count of 11. From the cysteine through the phenylalanine, the CDR3 covers 16 amino acids. Of all the DNA, just the CDR3 is kept, 48 bases in frame from base 1. The CDR1 and CDR2 encoded by the germline V gene (reference sequence) are SGHKS and YYEKEE. A word on this clone: Its antigen has not been determined. Per-nucleotide qualities are absent, and no much larger clonotype sits a single base away.

TCRbeta CDR3 regions were amplified from genomic DNA by means of the immunoSEQ Assay, a bias-controlled multiplex PCR. Per the authors' processing: The number of nucleated cells in each sample was estimated from the amplification of reference gene primers within the assay. To quantify the absolute abundance of each unique TCRbeta CDR3 rearrangement, sequence reads were collapsed and filtered. Productive Simpson clonality was computed per sample as the square root of Simpson's diversity index over productive rearrangements. In its TCRdb copy, this immuneACCESS table keeps in-frame sequences only and misses some clones. Where compared with another copy, unresolved V genes explain less than half of these, and the others have no known cause. V, J and clone size are taken as reported in that table, and D and trimming were inferred from the DNA itself. The sample table records 90,000 or so clones; over 70% of these occur just once. More than 20% of the sample rests with the top ten.

Summary of the overall study and its limitations: The amount of clinical and demographic metadata varied by source and participant and was provided uncurated.

Each collaborating institution followed its own protocols to collect whole blood in K2EDTA tubes. For TCRbeta analysis, collaborators shipped samples as frozen whole blood, isolated PBMCs, or DNA extracted from either of those sample types. Specimen: peripheral blood. The TCR originated in a man at least 80 years old with active or convalescent COVID-19. The chain is encoded by TRBV5-5 joined to TRBJ2-7, with 7 bases aligning to TRBD1. The CDR3 protein: CASSAQVAGGSYEQYF. The nucleotides read TGTGCCAGCAGCGCCCAGGTCGCAGGGGGTTCCTACGAGCAGTACTTC.